These T cell receptor beta chains were read from a single sample in a study of identical twins. Using its own MiXCR run on the 5' RACE reads, TCRdb lists one record per CDR3 protein. The table lists approximately 600,000 distinct CDR3 sequences, 9% to 10% of them singletons, with roughly 3% in the top ten. This sample also belongs to another study, concerning yellow fever vaccine responses in identical twins.

Sequenced sample: PBMCs. These receptors were obtained from a young woman in good health. CDR3s include the opening cysteine and the closing phenylalanine or tryptophan. D genes are given only for firm matches. The listing skips clone size in some rows; elsewhere it reads once, few, many or a size class.

TRBV5-1	many	NA	TRBJ1-4	TGCGCCAGCGGGCTTTCCGCCGCAACTAATGAAAAACTGTTTTTT	CASGLSAATNEKLFF
TRBV29-1	few	NA	TRBJ2-5	TGCAGCGTTGTAGGGAACCAAGAGACCCAGTACTTC	CSVVGNQETQYF
TRBV20-1	few	TRBD2	TRBJ2-3	TGCAGTGCTGCGGGACTAGCGGGAGGGTTAGATACGCAGTATTTT	CSAAGLAGGLDTQYF
TRBV15	many	TRBD2	TRBJ2-1	TGTGCCACCAGCGGAAGCGGGATCCTCTACAATGAGCAGTTCTTC	CATSGSGILYNEQFF
TRBV11-2	few	TRBD2	TRBJ2-4	TGTGCCAGCAGCTCCGAACGACTAGCGGGTAACATTCAGTACTTC	CASSSERLAGNIQYF
TRBV19	few	NA	TRBJ2-2	TGTGCCAGTAGTATCTTTGAGAACACCGGGGAGCTGTTTTTT	CASSIFENTGELFF
TRBV2	few	NA	TRBJ2-7	TGTGCCAGCAGGGAATTAGCTGAGCAGTACTTC	CASRELAEQYF
TRBV28	few	NA	TRBJ2-7	TGTGCCAGCAGTTTATTTGACAGCTCCTACGAGCAGTACTTC	CASSLFDSSYEQYF
TRBV4-3	NA	NA	TRBJ2-2	TGCGCCAGCAGCCAAGGGTCCACCGGGGAGCTGTTTTTT	CASSQGSTGELFF
TRBV15	few	TRBD1	TRBJ2-2	TGTGCCACCAGCGCCACTAGGGACAGAAACACCGGGGAGCTGTTTTTT	CATSATRDRNTGELFF
TRBV25-1	many	NA	TRBJ1-6	TGTGCCAGCAGTGAACCTGGATCACCCCTCCACTTT	CASSEPGSPLHF
TRBV19	few	NA	TRBJ1-2	TGTGCCAGTAGTGCCTGGACTCTCGGCTATGGCTACACCTTC	CASSAWTLGYGYTF
TRBV7-8	many	NA	TRBJ1-2	TGTGCCAGCAGCCCAGGACAGTATGGCTACACCTTC	CASSPGQYGYTF
TRBV6-2/TRBV6-3	few	TRBD1	TRBJ2-7	TGTGCCAGCAGTCCGCCGGCGGGACAGGGTATCTACGAGCAGTACTTC	CASSPPAGQGIYEQYF
TRBV5-1	many	TRBD2	TRBJ2-1	TGCGCCAGCAGCTCTGGACTAGCGGGGGACAATGAGCAGTTCTTC	CASSSGLAGDNEQFF
TRBV30	once	TRBD2	TRBJ2-1	TGTGCCTGGAGGCGGGGGGGCATGTTCAATGAGCAGTTCTTC	CAWRRGGMFNEQFF
TRBV10-3	few	TRBD1	TRBJ2-1	TGTGCCATCACCCTTCGACAGGGACAGGGGGCCAACAATGAGCAGTTCTTC	CAITLRQGQGANNEQFF
TRBV20-1	many	TRBD1	TRBJ1-6	TGCAGTGCTATAAGGACAGGGGAATCACCCCTCCACTTT	CSAIRTGESPLHF
TRBV25-1	NA	NA	TRBJ1-1	TGTGCCAGCAGTGGCAGGGGTTTTACAAATGCTTTCTTT	CASSGRGFTNAFF
TRBV4-3	NA	NA	TRBJ2-7	TGCGCCAGCAGCCAAGAGACGGGGGTACGGGGCGAGCAGTACTTC	CASSQETGVRGEQYF
TRBV18	many	TRBD2	TRBJ2-1	TGTGCCAGCTCGCTGGGACTAGCGGGAGTTGGTGAGCAGTTCTTC	CASSLGLAGVGEQFF
TRBV28	many	NA	TRBJ2-3	TGTGCCAGCAGTCCCCTGGGCCTTAATACGCAGTATTTT	CASSPLGLNTQYF
TRBV7-2	few	NA	TRBJ2-7	TGTGCCAGCAGCCCCTCCGGTGGGGGATTCTCCTACGAGCAGTACTTC	CASSPSGGGFSYEQYF
TRBV9	NA	NA	TRBJ1-5	TGTGCCAGCTCCGAGGAAGGGGCTCAGCCCCAGCATTTT	CASSEEGAQPQHF
TRBV20-1	few	TRBD1	TRBJ2-2	TGCAGTGCCAAGGGACAGGGGGCAACCGGGGAGCTGTTTTTT	CSAKGQGATGELFF
TRBV3-1	many	TRBD1	TRBJ2-7	TGTGCCAGCAAAGACCGGGACAGGGGCCACGAGCAGTACTTC	CASKDRDRGHEQYF